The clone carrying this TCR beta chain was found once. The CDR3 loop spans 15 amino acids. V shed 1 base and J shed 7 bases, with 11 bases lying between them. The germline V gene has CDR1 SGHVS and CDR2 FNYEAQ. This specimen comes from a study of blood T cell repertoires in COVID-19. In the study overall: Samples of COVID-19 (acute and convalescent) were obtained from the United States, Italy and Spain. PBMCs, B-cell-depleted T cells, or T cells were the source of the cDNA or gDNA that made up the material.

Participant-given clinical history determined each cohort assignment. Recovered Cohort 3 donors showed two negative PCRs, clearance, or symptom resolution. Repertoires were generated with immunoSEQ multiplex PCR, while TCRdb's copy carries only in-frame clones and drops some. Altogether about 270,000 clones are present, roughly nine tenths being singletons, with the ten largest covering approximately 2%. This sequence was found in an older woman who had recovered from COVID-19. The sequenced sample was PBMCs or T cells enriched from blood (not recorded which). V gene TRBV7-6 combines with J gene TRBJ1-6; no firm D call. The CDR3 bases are TGTGCCAGCAGCTTAGGGAGGGCCGGGAATTCACCCCTCCACTTT. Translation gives CASSLGRAGNSPLHF.